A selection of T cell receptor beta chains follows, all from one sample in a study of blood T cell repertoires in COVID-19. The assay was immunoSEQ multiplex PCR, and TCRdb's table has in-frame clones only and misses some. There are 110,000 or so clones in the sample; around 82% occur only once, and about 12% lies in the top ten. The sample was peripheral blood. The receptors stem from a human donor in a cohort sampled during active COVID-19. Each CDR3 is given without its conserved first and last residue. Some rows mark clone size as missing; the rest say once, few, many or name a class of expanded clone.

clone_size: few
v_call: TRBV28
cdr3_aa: ASSLWGGSNTEAF

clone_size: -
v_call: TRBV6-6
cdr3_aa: ASRFPTEPEQY

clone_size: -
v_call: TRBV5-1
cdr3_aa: ASSTGQGNPNEKLF

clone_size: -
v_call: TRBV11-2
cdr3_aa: ASSLGQGNTEAF

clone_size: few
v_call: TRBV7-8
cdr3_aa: ASSLERGRRNQPQH

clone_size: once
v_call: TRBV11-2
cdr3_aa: ASSTGDSSGNTIY

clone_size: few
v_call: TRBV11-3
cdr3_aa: ASSLRGYRGGHEQF

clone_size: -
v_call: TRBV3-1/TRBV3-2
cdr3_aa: ASSQVDSVY

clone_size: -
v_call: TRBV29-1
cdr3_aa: SVTVLATGRTEAF

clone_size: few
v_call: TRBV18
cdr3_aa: ASSPPIGVVAGGTDTQY

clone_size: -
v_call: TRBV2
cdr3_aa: ASSEALDTDTQY

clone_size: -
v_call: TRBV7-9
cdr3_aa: ASSLDHVGGTDTQY

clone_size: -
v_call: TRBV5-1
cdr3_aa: ASSPGQTSSGNTIY

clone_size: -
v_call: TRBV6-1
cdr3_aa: ASSDGGGASLETQY

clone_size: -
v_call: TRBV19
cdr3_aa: ASSLNTEAF

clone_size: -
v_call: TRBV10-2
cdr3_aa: ASSDRTANEQF

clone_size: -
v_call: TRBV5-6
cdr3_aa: ASSLGQHNYGYT

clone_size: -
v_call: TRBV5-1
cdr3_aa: ASSRGGGEAEAF

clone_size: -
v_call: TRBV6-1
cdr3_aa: ASSERRGSKLNTEAF